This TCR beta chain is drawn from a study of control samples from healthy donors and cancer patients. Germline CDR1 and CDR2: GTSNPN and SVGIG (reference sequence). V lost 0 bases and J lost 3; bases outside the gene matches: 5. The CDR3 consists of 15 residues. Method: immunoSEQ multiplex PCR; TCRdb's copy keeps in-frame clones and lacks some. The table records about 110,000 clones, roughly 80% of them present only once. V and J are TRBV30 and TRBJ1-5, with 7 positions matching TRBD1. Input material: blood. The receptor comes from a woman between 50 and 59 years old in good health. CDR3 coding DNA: TGTGCCTGGAGTGTACAGGGGAACCCCAATCAGCCCCAGCATTTT. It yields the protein CAWSVQGNPNQPQHF.